The rows below give T cell receptor beta chains drawn from one sample of a study of MAIT cells during Salmonella Paratyphi A infection. One entry per CDR3 protein, called by TCRdb with MiXCR from the 5' RACE reads. The sample contains over a thousand distinct CDR3 sequences, about 53% of which appear only once. The starting material was MAIT cells from blood, obtained at the middle sampling point of the challenge study. These receptor sequences come from a person aged 18-69 years who was deliberately infected with Salmonella Paratyphi A in a paratyphoid fever challenge study. CDR3s include the opening cysteine and the closing phenylalanine or tryptophan. D genes are given only for firm matches. Where a row states a size, it is once, few, many or the class of an expanded clone; other rows omit it.

j_call | d_call | v_call | clone_size | cdr3_aa | cdr3_nt
TRBJ2-2 | NA | TRBV6-4 | NA | CACSARAGGESGELFF | NA
TRBJ2-7 | TRBD2 | TRBV20-1 | large | CSAKGLAEYEQYF | TGCAGTGCTAAGGGACTAGCGGAATACGAGCAGTACTTC
TRBJ2-1 | TRBD1 | TRBV6-4 | many | CASSVSTGGDEQFF | TGTGCCAGCAGTGTTTCGACAGGGGGCGATGAGCAGTTCTTC
TRBJ2-7 | NA | TRBV20-1 | large | CSAGGLSRLFSYEQYF | TGCAGTGCTGGTGGACTATCAAGACTTTTCTCCTACGAGCAGTACTTC
TRBJ2-6 | NA | TRBV6-4 | NA | CASSDGNSGANVLTF | TGTGCCAGCAGTGATGGAAACTCTGGGGCCAACGTCCTGACTTTC
TRBJ2-2 | TRBD2 | TRBV20-1 | NA | CSARDLASGRDTGELFF | TGCAGTGCTAGAGATCTCGCTAGCGGGAGGGACACCGGGGAGCTGTTTTTT
TRBJ2-5 | TRBD1 | TRBV20-1 | NA | CSAPDAAGGGWETQYF | TGCAGTGCTCCGGACGCGGCAGGGGGCGGGTGGGAGACCCAGTACTTC
TRBJ2-7 | TRBD1 | TRBV6-4 | NA | CASSDRPGQGRDEQYF | TGTGCCAGCAGTGACCGGCCGGGACAGGGCCGGGACGAGCAGTACTTC
TRBJ1-6 | NA | TRBV6-4 | hyperexpanded | CASSDSADGNSPLHF | TGTGCCAGCAGTGACTCGGCTGACGGGAATTCACCCCTCCACTTT
TRBJ2-3 | TRBD2 | TRBV20-1 | NA | CSARDLASGGASDTQYF | TGCAGTGCTAGAGATCTCGCTAGCGGGGGGGCGTCAGATACGCAGTATTTT
TRBJ1-2 | NA | TRBV15 | many | CAPPTAVPDGYTF | TGTGCCCCCCCCACAGCTGTCCCTGATGGCTACACCTTC
TRBJ2-7 | TRBD1 | TRBV6-1 | NA | CASSEVGTGDYEQYF | TGTGCCAGCAGTGAAGTGGGGACAGGGGACTACGAGCAGTACTTC
TRBJ2-7 | NA | TRBV6-2/TRBV6-3 | NA | CASVRMEDGGELYF | TGTGCCAGCGTACGGATGGAGGACGGCGGGGAGCTGTACTTC
TRBJ2-1 | TRBD2 | TRBV20-1 | NA | CSEASGNYNEQFF | TGCAGTGAAGCTAGCGGGAACTACAATGAGCAGTTCTTC
TRBJ1-6 | NA | TRBV4-3 | NA | CASSQDPPAGEESPLHF | TGCGCCAGCAGCCAAGATCCGCCAGCAGGGGAAGAGTCACCCCTCCACTTT
TRBJ2-2 | TRBD1 | TRBV4-2 | NA | CASSQDGGTGDTGELFF | TGTGCCAGCAGCCAAGATGGGGGGACAGGGGACACCGGGGAGCTGTTTTTT
TRBJ2-1 | TRBD2 | TRBV6-1 | NA | CASSGLAGGHNEQFF | TGTGCCAGCAGCGGACTAGCGGGGGGACACAATGAGCAGTTCTTC